The next 22 T cell receptor beta chains were all read from a single sample in a study of cytomegalovirus exposure and HLA in healthy donors. Generated by immunoSEQ multiplex PCR, the TCRdb table keeps only in-frame clones and is missing some. The profile shows 110,000 or so clones, roughly 88% of them singletons. Sequenced sample: PBMCs. The receptors originated from a man aged 18 to 29 in good health and CMV-seronegative.

The chain employs TRBV7-6 and TRBJ1-1; possible D gene TRBD1, 5 bases. CDR1 and CDR2 (germline): SGHVS, FNYEAQ. Trimming shortened V by 5 bases and J by 1 base, and 14 bases separated the two germline ends. The CDR3 length is 15 residues. CDR3 loop: CASSPLGGGNTEAFF. CDR3 coding DNA: TGTGCCAGCAGCCCCCTGGGCGGGGGGAACACTGAAGCTTTCTTT.

This chain's CDR3 is CASSFRTGRLFF. Here the CDR3 DNA reads TGTGCCAGCAGTTTCCGGACTGGAAGGCTGTTTTTT. The chain carries TRBV27 and TRBJ1-4; D gene uncertain. The CDR3 length is 12 residues. V lost 3 bases, J lost 14 bases, and 13 bases lay in between. CDR1 and CDR2 (germline): MNHEY, SMNVEV (reference sequence).

The chain recombines TRBV5-6 with TRBJ2-3; 8 bases match TRBD1. Trimming cost V 3 bases and J 4 bases; bases outside gene matches: 10. Germline assignment: CDR1 SGHDT and CDR2 YYEEEE. The CDR3 loop spans 16 amino acids. This CDR3 is CASSSDRTGNADTQYF. The CDR3 nucleotides are TGTGCCAGCAGCTCGGACCGGACAGGGAACGCAGATACGCAGTATTTT.

In this sample, this clone turned up a few times. The chain couples TRBV7-9 to TRBJ2-7, with 8 bases that match TRBD2. Germline loops: CDR1 SEHNR, CDR2 FQNEAQ (reference sequence). After removal of 7 bases from V and 4 bases from J, the junction contained 6 bases not matched to a gene. This CDR3 contains 13 residues. As DNA, the CDR3 is TGTGCCAGCACCGGGACTAGTCAGTACGAGCAGTACTTC. Translating it yields CASTGTSQYEQYF.

The chain joins TRBV27 to TRBJ1-4; TRBD1 is a possible D gene (6 bases). The germline V gene encodes CDR1 MNHEY and CDR2 SMNVEV (reference sequence). Trimming took off 4 bases at V and 4 bases at J, with 13 bases between the two ends. This CDR3 is 15 amino acids long. CDR3 sequence: CASSWGGRNNEKLFF. CDR3 DNA: TGTGCCAGCAGTTGGGGGGGCCGCAATAATGAAAAACTGTTTTTT.

The chain has TRBV27 and TRBJ1-2, with D perhaps TRBD1 (6 bases). The germline CDR1 and CDR2 sequences are MNHEY and SMNVEV (reference sequence). The CDR3 spans 14 residues. With 6 bases removed from V and 3 bases from J, the gap between germline ends came to 14 bases. Written as DNA, the CDR3 is TGTGCCAGCAGCAAGGACAGCCAGCACTATGGCTACACCTTC. As protein: CASSKDSQHYGYTF.

This clone has just a few counts. The chain combines TRBV2 with TRBJ2-2, with D possibly being TRBD1 (5 bases). With 8 bases removed from V and 1 base from J, the gap between germline ends came to 11 bases. CDR1 and CDR2 from the germline V gene are SNHLY and FYNNEI. The CDR3 extends over 14 amino acids. In DNA, the CDR3 is TGTGCCAGCTTGGACAATCTGAACACCGGGGAGCTGTTTTTT. Protein sequence: CASLDNLNTGELFF.

The chain recombines TRBV6-5 with TRBJ1-5; D may be TRBD1 (5 bases). CDR3 length: 16 residues. V gave up 4 bases and J gave up 1 base, with 14 bases separating them. Germline CDR1 is MNHEY and CDR2 is SVGAGI. DNA for the CDR3: TGTGCCAGCAGTTCCGGGTCTCAGGGCAGCAATCAGCCCCAGCATTTT. As protein: CASSSGSQGSNQPQHF.

The count of this clone is one. This rearrangement joins TRBV9 to TRBJ2-6; 8 nucleotides line up with TRBD1. The V gene end was trimmed by 4 bases and the J gene end by 0 bases; junction bases not matched to a gene: 9. CDR1 is SGDLS and CDR2 is YYNGEE in the germline V gene. The CDR3 has 18 residues. Here the CDR3 reads CASSPRTGPLSGANVLTF. The CDR3 DNA reads TGTGCCAGCAGCCCCCGGACAGGGCCCCTCTCTGGGGCCAACGTCCTGACTTTC.

This clone showed up just a few times. The gene calls are TRBV10-3 and TRBJ2-7, with D uncertain. CDR3 length equals 12 residues. Deletions cut 0 bases from V and 5 bases from J, with 5 bases between. CDR1 and CDR2 (germline): ENHRY, SYGVKD. The CDR3 is CAISESVHEQYF. In nucleotides, the CDR3 is TGTGCCATCAGTGAGTCCGTCCACGAGCAGTACTTC.

The chain links TRBV5-6 to TRBJ1-1; D may be TRBD1 (6 bases). Germline CDR1 and CDR2: SGHDT and YYEEEE. V lost 5 bases and J lost 0, with 11 bases in between. CDR3 length equals 14 residues. The CDR3 loop is CASSYRDLNTEAFF. CDR3 bases: TGTGCCAGCAGTTACAGGGACCTGAACACTGAAGCTTTCTTT. Based on the CDR3 plus reference TRBV5-6 and TRBJ1-1, the full variable domain is DAGVTQSPTHLIKTRGQQVTLRCSPKSGHDTVSWYQQALGQGPQFIFQYYEEEERQRGNFPDRFSGHQFPNYSSELNVNALLLGDSALYLCASSYRDLNTEAFFGQGTRLTVV.

This clone was detected only once. The rearrangement links TRBV19 to TRBJ1-4, with TRBD1 identical over 8 bases. Germline V lookup: CDR1 LNHDA, CDR2 SQIVND (reference sequence). The CDR3 is 12 amino acids. V lost 6 bases to trimming and J lost 7 bases; unmatched junction nucleotides: 1. The CDR3 spells CASSRGREKLFF. CDR3 nucleotides: TGTGCCAGTAGCAGGGGGCGTGAAAAACTGTTTTTT.

V usage is TRBV30 and J usage is TRBJ1-1; D gene uncertain. Looked up from germline, CDR1 is GTSNPN and CDR2 is SVGIG (reference sequence). V was cut by 2 bases and J by 0 bases, with 10 bases left in between. The CDR3 totals 14 residues. This CDR3 is CAWSWSAVNTEAFF. DNA of the CDR3: TGTGCCTGGAGTTGGTCGGCGGTGAACACTGAAGCTTTCTTT. The variable domain in full, completed from reference TRBV30 and TRBJ1-1, reads SQTIHQWPATLVQPVGSPLSLECTVEGTSNPNLYWYRQAAGRGLQLLFYSVGIGQISSEVPQNLSASRPQDRQFILSSKKLLLSDSGFYLCAWSWSAVNTEAFFGQGTRLTVV.

The chain recombines TRBV5-4 with TRBJ2-3, with D unresolved. V was cut by 4 bases and J by 1 base, with 4 bases left in between. CDR3 length equals 12 residues. Germline V lookup: CDR1 SGHNT, CDR2 YYREEE (reference sequence). The CDR3 spells CASSLRTDTQYF. CDR3 DNA: TGTGCCAGCAGCCTTCGCACAGATACGCAGTATTTT.

The V and J genes are TRBV30 and TRBJ1-1; possible D gene TRBD1, 6 bases. The germline V and J ends were trimmed by 7 bases and 3 bases, with 18 bases remaining between them. The germline CDR1 and CDR2 sequences are GTSNPN and SVGIG (reference sequence). The CDR3 is made up of 14 amino acids. The CDR3 DNA reads as TGTGCCTTTACAGGGAGGGTGGGGTACACTGAAGCTTTCTTT. This codes for CAFTGRVGYTEAFF.

This clone was observed once. The J gene is TRBJ2-2, the V gene TRBV6-1; D perhaps matches TRBD2 (6 bases). Looked up from germline, CDR1 is MNHNS and CDR2 is SASEGT. Trimming shortened V by 3 bases and J by 4 bases, and 15 bases separated the two germline ends. This CDR3 has 16 amino acids. CDR3 in DNA: TGTGCCAGCAGTGATGGAGGGGCGGGCTCCACCGGGGAGCTGTTTTTT. This sequence encodes CASSDGGAGSTGELFF.

The gene calls are TRBV6-1 and TRBJ1-1, with TRBD1 as a possible D gene (6 bases). Trimming pared 4 bases from V and 4 bases from J, leaving 16 bases between. Germline CDR1 is MNHNS and CDR2 is SASEGT. The CDR3 has 15 amino acids. Here the CDR3 reads CASSVAAGAPTEAFF. The CDR3 DNA is TGTGCCAGCAGTGTCGCGGCAGGGGCTCCCACTGAAGCTTTCTTT.

The chain recombines TRBV29-1 with TRBJ1-1, with D maybe TRBD1 (6 bases). This CDR3 comprises 12 residues. V lost 6 bases to trimming and J lost 4 bases, with 12 bases between them. CDR1 is SQVTM and CDR2 is ANQGSEA in the germline V gene. The CDR3 coding sequence is TGCAGCGTGTATCAGGGGAGCACTGAAGCTTTCTTT. Translating it yields CSVYQGSTEAFF.

This clone has more than one count but fewer than ten. V is TRBV11-2 and J is TRBJ1-2; tentative D call: TRBD1 (6 bases). Germline CDR1 and CDR2: SGHAT and FQNNGV. This CDR3 spans 15 amino acids. The germline V and J ends were trimmed by 4 bases and 4 bases, with 16 bases remaining between them. DNA for the CDR3: TGTGCCAGCAGCTCTCTACAGGGCTGGGGCTATGGCTACACCTTC. It encodes CASSSLQGWGYGYTF.

The J gene is TRBJ2-2, the V gene TRBV9, with TRBD1 matching 10 bases. This CDR3 spans 18 amino acids. Trimming cost V 3 bases and J 1 base; bases outside gene matches: 9. Germline-derived CDR1 and CDR2 are SGDLS and YYNGEE. The CDR3 loop reads CASSDQTGGARNTGELFF. For the CDR3, the DNA is TGTGCCAGCAGCGATCAGACAGGGGGCGCCCGGAACACCGGGGAGCTGTTTTTT.

The chain links TRBV25-1 to TRBJ2-2; D might be TRBD1 (6 bases). Trimming left V 6 bases short and J 2 bases short, with 13 bases between. Germline CDR1 MGHDK, CDR2 SYGVNS. The CDR3 length is 15 residues. The CDR3 bases are TGTGCCAGCAGGGAGACAGGACCCAACACCGGGGAGCTGTTTTTT. This encodes CASRETGPNTGELFF.

The rearrangement uses TRBV29-1 and TRBJ1-2; 9 nucleotides agree with TRBD1. Germline V gene data show CDR1 as SQVTM and CDR2 as ANQGSEA. The CDR3 runs to 15 residues. V trimming: 0 bases; J trimming: 7 bases; junction bases outside the gene matches: 9. CDR3 loop: CSVEDWGGQGSGYTF. Written as DNA, the CDR3 is TGCAGCGTTGAAGATTGGGGGGGACAGGGAAGTGGCTACACCTTC.